This TCR beta chain was recovered during a study of blood T cell repertoires in COVID-19. On the study more broadly: Acute and convalescent COVID-19 specimens originated in the United States, Italy and Spain. PBMCs, B-cell-depleted T cells, or T cells provided the cDNA or gDNA that made up the material.

How the authors handled the data: Reference gene primer amplification in the assay estimated nucleated cell counts. Profiled with immunoSEQ multiplex PCR; TCRdb holds only in-frame clones, not every one. V, J and clone size were drawn from that table, and D and trimming were deduced from the DNA. The data show some 190,000 clones, with 70% to 90% seen just once and 10% to 11% held by the top ten. The CDR3 sequence is 14 residues long. Trimming shortened V by 3 bases and J by 4 bases, and 13 bases separated the two germline ends. CDR1 MNHEY and CDR2 SVGAGI come from the germline V gene. The sequence derives from a human donor with active or convalescent COVID-19. The donor label of this sample is uncertain. The sample consisted of peripheral blood. V is TRBV6-5 and J is TRBJ2-7, with a tentative D call TRBD1 (6 bases). The CDR3 coding sequence is TGTGCCAGCAGTTATGGTGGGGGCTCTTACGAGCAGTACTTC. Protein: CASSYGGGSYEQYF.